These 7 T cell receptor beta chains originate from one sample sequenced in a study of T-cell reconstitution after alpha-beta-depleted transplantation in children. During its preparation, the TCRbeta library received unique molecular identifiers. From the PCR reads, TCRdb called clonotypes with MiXCR, one entry per CDR3 protein. The table lists 550,000 to 600,000 distinct CDR3 sequences, 23% of them singletons. This material consisted of PBMCs, mostly from graft donor cells, taken 360 days after TCRalphabeta/CD19-depleted stem cell transplant. Every receptor here comes from a boy less than two years old who had a stem cell transplant for acute myeloid leukemia, so the T cells may come from the graft donor.

In this sample, this clonotype turned up a few times. J is TRBJ2-5 and V is TRBV7-9, with no clear D. Deletions cut 5 bases from V and 5 bases from J, with 15 bases between. This CDR3 is built from 14 residues. Germline loops: CDR1 SEHNR, CDR2 FQNEAQ (reference sequence). This CDR3 reads CASSADIRRETQYF. For the CDR3, the DNA is TGTGCCAGCAGCGCGGATATCCGCCGGGAGACCCAGTACTTC.

This clonotype was seen repeatedly, ten times or more. The chain is built from TRBV20-1 and TRBJ2-7; D is ambiguous. The V end was cut by 4 bases, the J end by 2 bases, with 9 bases between. The CDR3 consists of 12 residues. CDR1 is DFQATT and CDR2 is SNEGSKA in the germline V gene (reference sequence). The CDR3: CSAKDRTYEQYF. Here the CDR3 DNA reads TGCAGTGCTAAAGACCGTACCTACGAGCAGTACTTC.

This clonotype was found many times. The gene calls are TRBV7-2 and TRBJ2-1; D might be TRBD1 (6 bases). Germline assignment: CDR1 SGHTA and CDR2 FQGNSA. Trimming left V 10 bases short and J 4 bases short, with 17 bases between. This CDR3 contains 14 residues. DNA for the CDR3: TGTGCCACCGCCTTGGGGACACCGTACAATGAGCAGTTCTTC. It translates to CATALGTPYNEQFF.

This chain connects TRBV6-5 to TRBJ1-4, with a tentative D call TRBD1 (5 bases). Looked up from germline, CDR1 is MNHEY and CDR2 is SVGAGI. This CDR3 contains 15 residues. The V gene lost 6 bases and the J gene lost 5 bases, with 16 bases spanning the gap. The CDR3 bases are TGTGCCAGCAGCTACAGGTTCGGCCGAAATGAAAAACTGTTTTTT. It codes for CASSYRFGRNEKLFF.

This clonotype was seen a few times. This sequence joins TRBV20-1 and TRBJ2-7, with 8 bases identical to TRBD1. Germline V gives CDR1 DFQATT, CDR2 SNEGSKA (reference sequence). This CDR3 has 12 amino acids. As DNA, the CDR3 is TGCAGCTGCCGCGGACAGGGCTACGAGCAGTACTTC. Its protein is CSCRGQGYEQYF.

The chain links TRBV12-3 or TRBV12-4 to TRBJ1-5; TRBD1 matches 7 bases. V shed 2 bases, J shed 7 bases, and the junction held 5 bases outside the gene matches. The CDR3 extends over 14 amino acids. The CDR3 here is CASSLKGQRQPQHF. The CDR3 DNA is TGTGCCAGCAGTTTAAAGGGACAGCGGCAGCCCCAGCATTTT.

This clonotype was seen ten or more times. The chain uses TRBV20-1 and TRBJ1-4; D is unresolved. The CDR3 is made up of 13 amino acids. Trimming left V 2 bases short and J 7 bases short, with 11 bases between. Germline CDR1 is DFQATT and CDR2 is SNEGSKA (reference sequence). CDR3 sequence: CSARFGPSEKLFF. CDR3 coding DNA: TGCAGTGCTAGATTCGGACCATCTGAAAAACTGTTTTTT.